These T cell receptor beta chains were read from a single sample in a study of cytomegalovirus exposure and HLA in healthy donors. Measured with immunoSEQ multiplex PCR; TCRdb has only the in-frame clones, and not every one. Of some 120,000 clones listed, around 75% are singletons. Sequencing input: PBMCs. The receptor set was obtained from a woman between 35 and 50 years old in good health and CMV-seropositive. The CDR3 runs from the conserved cysteine through the conserved F or W. The order of the fields is J gene, clone size, D gene, V gene, CDR3 protein, CDR3 DNA. The D gene is left open where the match is weak. Some rows have no size entry. The others give once, few or many, or a class for an expanded clone.

J gene: TRBJ2-2; clone size: NA; D gene: TRBD2; V gene: TRBV6-5; CDR3 protein: CASSYMGREGTGELFF; CDR3 DNA: TGTGCCAGCAGTTACATGGGCAGGGAGGGGACCGGGGAGCTGTTTTTT
J gene: TRBJ2-2; clone size: once; D gene: TRBD2; V gene: TRBV5-4; CDR3 protein: CASSSGRGGARNTGELFF; CDR3 DNA: TGTGCCAGCAGCTCGGGACGCGGGGGGGCTAGGAACACCGGGGAGCTGTTTTTT
J gene: TRBJ1-1; clone size: NA; D gene: NA; V gene: TRBV11-2; CDR3 protein: CASSLVQPNTEAFF; CDR3 DNA: TGTGCCAGCAGCTTAGTACAGCCGAACACTGAAGCTTTCTTT
J gene: TRBJ2-4; clone size: once; D gene: TRBD1; V gene: TRBV9; CDR3 protein: CASSRDRGNIQYF; CDR3 DNA: TGTGCCAGCAGCCGGGACAGGGGAAACATTCAGTACTTC
J gene: TRBJ2-5; clone size: NA; D gene: NA; V gene: TRBV5-6; CDR3 protein: CASSLGAGLETQYF; CDR3 DNA: TGTGCCAGCAGCTTGGGGGCAGGGCTGGAGACCCAGTACTTC
J gene: TRBJ2-1; clone size: once; D gene: TRBD2; V gene: TRBV5-4; CDR3 protein: CASSPIAGAGNEQFF; CDR3 DNA: TGTGCCAGCAGCCCAATAGCGGGGGCGGGAAATGAGCAGTTCTTC
J gene: TRBJ1-2; clone size: NA; D gene: NA; V gene: TRBV28; CDR3 protein: CASSPAGLARYGYTF; CDR3 DNA: TGTGCCAGCAGCCCCGCGGGGCTGGCGCGCTATGGCTACACCTTC
J gene: TRBJ2-1; clone size: few; D gene: TRBD2; V gene: TRBV4-3; CDR3 protein: CASSHTGTSRDNEQFF; CDR3 DNA: TGCGCCAGCAGCCACACCGGGACTAGCCGCGATAATGAGCAGTTCTTC
J gene: TRBJ2-3; clone size: NA; D gene: NA; V gene: TRBV19; CDR3 protein: CASCQGTFTDTQYF; CDR3 DNA: TGTGCCAGTTGCCAGGGGACATTTACAGATACGCAGTATTTT
J gene: TRBJ1-3; clone size: NA; D gene: NA; V gene: TRBV6-5; CDR3 protein: CASSYSMTVGNTIYF; CDR3 DNA: TGTGCCAGCAGTTACTCGATGACAGTTGGAAACACCATATATTTT
J gene: TRBJ1-5; clone size: NA; D gene: NA; V gene: TRBV27; CDR3 protein: CASSPQGLGNQPQHF; CDR3 DNA: TGTGCCAGCAGTCCCCAGGGCTTGGGCAATCAGCCCCAGCATTTT
J gene: TRBJ1-5; clone size: few; D gene: NA; V gene: TRBV19; CDR3 protein: CASSTISNQPQHF; CDR3 DNA: TGTGCCAGTAGTACAATTAGCAATCAGCCCCAGCATTTT
J gene: TRBJ2-1; clone size: NA; D gene: NA; V gene: TRBV7-2; CDR3 protein: CASSSGSYNEQFF; CDR3 DNA: TGTGCCAGCAGCTCCGGCTCCTACAATGAGCAGTTCTTC
J gene: TRBJ2-2; clone size: once; D gene: NA; V gene: TRBV9; CDR3 protein: CASSVQNTGELFF; CDR3 DNA: TGTGCCAGCAGCGTTCAGAACACCGGGGAGCTGTTTTTT
J gene: TRBJ1-1; clone size: few; D gene: NA; V gene: TRBV6-6; CDR3 protein: CASRTYTEAFF; CDR3 DNA: TGTGCCAGCAGAACATACACTGAAGCTTTCTTT
J gene: TRBJ1-1; clone size: NA; D gene: NA; V gene: TRBV2; CDR3 protein: CASRPPPGLHSTEAFF; CDR3 DNA: TGTGCCAGCAGACCTCCACCGGGACTCCATAGCACTGAAGCTTTCTTT
J gene: TRBJ2-3; clone size: once; D gene: NA; V gene: TRBV6-5; CDR3 protein: CASSYAASSTDTQYF; CDR3 DNA: TGTGCCAGCAGTTACGCGGCGTCTAGCACAGATACGCAGTATTTT
J gene: TRBJ2-7; clone size: NA; D gene: TRBD2; V gene: TRBV11-2; CDR3 protein: CASSLELAGESHEQYF; CDR3 DNA: TGTGCCAGCAGCTTGGAACTAGCGGGAGAGTCCCACGAGCAGTACTTC
J gene: TRBJ2-2; clone size: NA; D gene: NA; V gene: TRBV30; CDR3 protein: CAWSRLNTGELFF; CDR3 DNA: TGTGCCTGGAGCAGACTTAACACCGGGGAGCTGTTTTTT
J gene: TRBJ1-2; clone size: NA; D gene: NA; V gene: TRBV13; CDR3 protein: CASSLRDIIDYGYTF; CDR3 DNA: TGTGCCAGCAGCCTCCGGGACATCATCGACTATGGCTACACCTTC
J gene: TRBJ1-1; clone size: NA; D gene: NA; V gene: TRBV7-9; CDR3 protein: CASSNEASGNTEAFF; CDR3 DNA: TGTGCCAGCAGCAATGAGGCCAGCGGAAACACTGAAGCTTTCTTT
J gene: TRBJ2-2; clone size: NA; D gene: NA; V gene: TRBV4-3; CDR3 protein: CASSQETTANTGELFF; CDR3 DNA: TGCGCCAGCAGCCAAGAAACGACAGCGAACACCGGGGAGCTGTTTTTT
J gene: TRBJ1-2; clone size: NA; D gene: NA; V gene: TRBV4-2; CDR3 protein: CASSQDSNRDLKDGYTF; CDR3 DNA: TGTGCCAGCAGCCAAGATTCTAACAGGGATCTTAAAGATGGCTACACCTTC
J gene: TRBJ1-1; clone size: NA; D gene: TRBD1; V gene: TRBV9; CDR3 protein: CASSVDRGNTEAFF; CDR3 DNA: TGTGCCAGCAGCGTAGACAGGGGGAACACTGAAGCTTTCTTT
J gene: TRBJ2-3; clone size: NA; D gene: TRBD1; V gene: TRBV5-4; CDR3 protein: CASGATGGTDTQYF; CDR3 DNA: TGTGCCAGCGGGGCAACAGGGGGCACAGATACGCAGTATTTT
J gene: TRBJ2-7; clone size: few; D gene: TRBD2; V gene: TRBV5-4; CDR3 protein: CASGPGGAWSSYEQYF; CDR3 DNA: TGTGCCAGCGGACCGGGGGGGGCCTGGAGCTCCTACGAGCAGTACTTC
J gene: TRBJ1-1; clone size: NA; D gene: NA; V gene: TRBV9; CDR3 protein: CASSAARGGGGGYTEAFF; CDR3 DNA: TGTGCCAGCAGCGCCGCTCGGGGCGGAGGTGGGGGGTACACTGAAGCTTTCTTT
J gene: TRBJ1-2; clone size: NA; D gene: NA; V gene: TRBV29-1; CDR3 protein: CSVVGDNYGYTF; CDR3 DNA: TGCAGCGTTGTCGGGGATAACTATGGCTACACCTTC
J gene: TRBJ2-5; clone size: NA; D gene: NA; V gene: TRBV2; CDR3 protein: CASSPSRVGETQYF; CDR3 DNA: TGTGCCAGCAGTCCCTCACGGGTCGGCGAGACCCAGTACTTC
J gene: TRBJ1-2; clone size: NA; D gene: NA; V gene: TRBV27; CDR3 protein: CASRPSLGDSYGYTF; CDR3 DNA: TGTGCCAGCAGGCCGAGTCTCGGGGATTCATATGGCTACACCTTC
J gene: TRBJ1-1; clone size: NA; D gene: NA; V gene: TRBV5-1; CDR3 protein: CASSLKTGREGNEAFF; CDR3 DNA: TGCGCCAGCAGCCTCAAAACTGGGAGGGAAGGGAATGAAGCTTTCTTT
J gene: TRBJ2-1; clone size: NA; D gene: TRBD2; V gene: TRBV7-2; CDR3 protein: CASSLATSGRPSSYNEQFF; CDR3 DNA: TGTGCCAGCAGCTTAGCGACTAGCGGGAGACCAAGCTCCTACAATGAGCAGTTCTTC
J gene: TRBJ2-7; clone size: NA; D gene: TRBD2; V gene: TRBV4-1; CDR3 protein: CASSPLAGGPHEQYF; CDR3 DNA: TGCGCCAGCAGCCCTTTAGCGGGAGGGCCCCACGAGCAGTACTTC
J gene: TRBJ2-1; clone size: once; D gene: TRBD2; V gene: TRBV7-9; CDR3 protein: CASDRGGDNEQFF; CDR3 DNA: TGTGCCAGCGACCGTGGGGGGGACAATGAGCAGTTCTTC
J gene: TRBJ1-6; clone size: NA; D gene: TRBD1; V gene: TRBV10-3; CDR3 protein: CAIRSGQGATPLHF; CDR3 DNA: TGTGCCATCAGATCGGGACAGGGGGCTACACCCCTCCACTTT
J gene: TRBJ2-3; clone size: NA; D gene: NA; V gene: TRBV7-2; CDR3 protein: CASSLVTGTDTQYF; CDR3 DNA: TGTGCCAGCAGCTTAGTTACTGGCACAGATACGCAGTATTTT
J gene: TRBJ1-4; clone size: NA; D gene: TRBD1; V gene: TRBV7-9; CDR3 protein: CASSRPGGNEKLFF; CDR3 DNA: TGTGCCAGCAGCCGGCCAGGGGGCAATGAAAAACTGTTTTTT
J gene: TRBJ2-3; clone size: NA; D gene: TRBD2; V gene: TRBV5-1; CDR3 protein: CASSYPGLAGTDTQYF; CDR3 DNA: TGCGCCAGCAGCTATCCGGGACTAGCAGGCACAGATACGCAGTATTTT
J gene: TRBJ2-7; clone size: NA; D gene: NA; V gene: TRBV11-3; CDR3 protein: CASSHDSYEQYF; CDR3 DNA: TGTGCCAGCAGCCACGACAGCTACGAGCAGTACTTC
J gene: TRBJ2-5; clone size: NA; D gene: TRBD1; V gene: TRBV9; CDR3 protein: CASSVGRDRAAETQYF; CDR3 DNA: TGTGCCAGCAGCGTGGGCCGGGACAGAGCAGCTGAGACCCAGTACTTC
J gene: TRBJ1-2; clone size: NA; D gene: TRBD1; V gene: TRBV27; CDR3 protein: CASSRDRGLDGYTF; CDR3 DNA: TGTGCCAGCAGTAGGGACAGGGGGCTCGATGGCTACACCTTC
J gene: TRBJ2-7; clone size: NA; D gene: NA; V gene: TRBV7-9; CDR3 protein: CASSPPGLPIEQYF; CDR3 DNA: TGTGCCAGCAGCCCACCGGGACTTCCCATCGAGCAGTACTTC
J gene: TRBJ1-4; clone size: NA; D gene: NA; V gene: TRBV19; CDR3 protein: CASSMMMGVPTNEKLFF; CDR3 DNA: TGTGCCAGTAGTATGATGATGGGAGTACCAACTAATGAAAAACTGTTTTTT
J gene: TRBJ1-1; clone size: NA; D gene: NA; V gene: TRBV4-1; CDR3 protein: CASSQANRLRVDTEAFF; CDR3 DNA: TGCGCCAGCAGCCAAGCTAACAGGTTACGGGTGGACACTGAAGCTTTCTTT
J gene: TRBJ2-2; clone size: NA; D gene: TRBD1; V gene: TRBV29-1; CDR3 protein: CSVLNRGTGELFF; CDR3 DNA: TGCAGCGTTCTTAACAGGGGTACCGGGGAGCTGTTTTTT
J gene: TRBJ2-7; clone size: once; D gene: NA; V gene: TRBV27; CDR3 protein: CASSLGAPTYEQYF; CDR3 DNA: TGTGCCAGCAGTTTAGGGGCGCCAACCTACGAGCAGTACTTC
J gene: TRBJ1-1; clone size: once; D gene: TRBD1; V gene: TRBV27; CDR3 protein: CASSLTQGAESTEAFF; CDR3 DNA: TGTGCCAGCAGTTTAACACAGGGGGCGGAAAGCACTGAAGCTTTCTTT
J gene: TRBJ1-2; clone size: NA; D gene: NA; V gene: TRBV5-1; CDR3 protein: CASSLEGANYGYTF; CDR3 DNA: TGCGCCAGCAGCTTAGAGGGGGCTAACTATGGCTACACCTTC
J gene: TRBJ1-4; clone size: few; D gene: NA; V gene: TRBV2; CDR3 protein: CASSPPDADNEKLFF; CDR3 DNA: TGTGCCAGCAGCCCCCCGGATGCGGATAATGAAAAACTGTTTTTT
J gene: TRBJ1-1; clone size: NA; D gene: NA; V gene: TRBV30; CDR3 protein: CAWIFRQANEAFF; CDR3 DNA: TGTGCCTGGATCTTCCGCCAGGCTAATGAAGCTTTCTTT
J gene: TRBJ1-4; clone size: NA; D gene: NA; V gene: TRBV7-2; CDR3 protein: CASSLGQSNEKLFF; CDR3 DNA: TGTGCCAGCAGCTTAGGACAGTCTAATGAAAAACTGTTTTTT
J gene: TRBJ2-3; clone size: NA; D gene: NA; V gene: TRBV30; CDR3 protein: CAWNSRGSGFSGTDTQYF; CDR3 DNA: TGTGCCTGGAACTCGCGGGGAAGCGGCTTCTCCGGCACAGATACGCAGTATTTT
J gene: TRBJ1-1; clone size: once; D gene: TRBD1; V gene: TRBV7-2; CDR3 protein: CASSQTGTGNTEAFF; CDR3 DNA: TGTGCCAGCAGCCAAACCGGGACAGGGAACACTGAAGCTTTCTTT
J gene: TRBJ1-2; clone size: once; D gene: TRBD1; V gene: TRBV7-2; CDR3 protein: CASSLAGQGAHYGYTF; CDR3 DNA: TGTGCCAGCAGCTTAGCAGGACAGGGGGCGCACTATGGCTACACCTTC
J gene: TRBJ2-2; clone size: once; D gene: NA; V gene: TRBV21-1; CDR3 protein: CARDGSPLRCKGPNTGELFF; CDR3 DNA: TGTGCCAGGGACGGGAGTCCCCTTCGCTGTAAGGGTCCCAACACCGGGGAGCTGTTTTTT
J gene: TRBJ2-1; clone size: NA; D gene: TRBD2; V gene: TRBV19; CDR3 protein: CASSILAGGPSEQFF; CDR3 DNA: TGTGCCAGTAGTATCCTAGCGGGGGGGCCCAGTGAGCAGTTCTTC
J gene: TRBJ1-5; clone size: NA; D gene: NA; V gene: TRBV5-1; CDR3 protein: CASSFGGADQPQHF; CDR3 DNA: TGCGCCAGCAGCTTCGGGGGGGCGGATCAGCCCCAGCATTTT
J gene: TRBJ1-2; clone size: NA; D gene: NA; V gene: TRBV18; CDR3 protein: CASSLGEYGYTF; CDR3 DNA: TGTGCCAGCTCGCTAGGCGAGTATGGCTACACCTTC